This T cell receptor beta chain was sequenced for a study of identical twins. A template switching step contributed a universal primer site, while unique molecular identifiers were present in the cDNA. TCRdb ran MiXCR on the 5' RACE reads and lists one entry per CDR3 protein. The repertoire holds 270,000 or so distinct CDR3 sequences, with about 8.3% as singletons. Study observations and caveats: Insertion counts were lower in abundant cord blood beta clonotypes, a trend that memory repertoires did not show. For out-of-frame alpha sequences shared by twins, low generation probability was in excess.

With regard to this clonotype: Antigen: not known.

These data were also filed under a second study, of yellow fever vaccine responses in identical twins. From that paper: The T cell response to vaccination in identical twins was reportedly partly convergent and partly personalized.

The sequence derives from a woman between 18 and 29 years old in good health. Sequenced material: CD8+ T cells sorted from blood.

CDR3 nucleotides: TGCAGTGCTAGAGTTGGGACTAGCGCCAAAAACATTCAGTACTTC. It encodes CSARVGTSAKNIQYF. V gene TRBV20-1 combines with J gene TRBJ2-4; 9 bases are shared with TRBD2. V gave up 1 base and J gave up 1 base; unmatched junction bases: 2. This CDR3 is 15 amino acids long. Germline assignment: CDR1 DFQATT and CDR2 SNEGSKA (reference sequence).